These 29 T cell receptor beta chains share one sample of origin, sequenced in a study of vaccination effects on CD4 cells after COVID-19. The antigens these receptors bind are not known. Before sequencing, viral peptide pools were used by the ViraFEST assay to expand antigen-specific CD4+ T cells. CD4+ T cell isolation took place after approximately 11 days of culture. None of the vaccinated had previously contracted SARS-CoV-2, and their nucleocapsid antibodies tested negative. This table comes from immunoSEQ multiplex PCR, and its TCRdb copy is limited to in-frame clones, with some not included. The repertoire holds about 43,000 clones, with around 81% as singletons. Material: CD4+ T cells from PBMCs cultured with SARS-CoV-2 spike peptides, obtained before COVID-19 vaccination. Receptor source: a human donor who received a COVID-19 vaccine.

V and J are TRBV29-1 and TRBJ2-1, with no clear D. CDR3 length equals 11 residues. Between the trimmed V and J ends, which lost 4 bases and 8 bases, there was a span of 9 bases. Germline V gene lookup returns CDR1 SQVTM and CDR2 ANQGSEA. CDR3 sequence: CSVAIIDEQFF. CDR3 DNA sequence: TGCAGCGTTGCGATAATAGATGAGCAGTTCTTC.

This chain connects TRBV7-9 to TRBJ1-3; TRBD1 might be the D (5 bases). This CDR3 spans 15 amino acids. Germline CDR1 SEHNR, CDR2 FQNEAQ (reference sequence). Trimming took off 1 base at V and 0 bases at J, with 7 bases between the two ends. In nucleotides, the CDR3 is TGTGCCAGCAGCTTAGACAGGAGCTCTGGAAACACCATATATTTT. This sequence encodes CASSLDRSSGNTIYF.

The CDR3 bases are TGTGCCAGCACATGGGGCCTCCGGGTCAACACCGGGGAGCTGTTTTTT. Residues: CASTWGLRVNTGELFF. This chain links TRBV11-2 with TRBJ2-2; tentatively, D is TRBD1 (5 bases). Trimming stripped 7 bases from V and 2 bases from J, with 17 bases between. Germline CDR1 and CDR2: SGHAT and FQNNGV. CDR3 size: 16 residues.

J is TRBJ2-3 and V is TRBV28, with 9 bases aligning to TRBD2. The CDR3 is 16 amino acids. Germline V CDR1 and CDR2: MDHEN, SYDVKM. V lost 6 bases to trimming and J lost 4 bases; unmatched junction nucleotides: 11. The CDR3 region is CASSPGGGAGPDTQYF. The CDR3 nucleotides read TGTGCCAGCAGCCCCGGCGGGGGGGCCGGGCCAGATACGCAGTATTTT.

This sequence joins TRBV30 and TRBJ2-6; 7 nucleotides match TRBD1. The CDR3 spans 20 residues. Losses at the gene ends were 0 bases for V and 4 bases for J; bases not matched to a gene: 18. Germline V gene lookup returns CDR1 GTSNPN and CDR2 SVGIG (reference sequence). The CDR3 DNA reads TGTGCCTGGAGTGTCTTCTTAGGGGGCAGGGGGATCTCGGGGGCCAACGTCCTGACTTTC. Its translation: CAWSVFLGGRGISGANVLTF.

This chain uses TRBV29-1 with TRBJ2-2; 10 bases fit TRBD2. Germline assignment: CDR1 SQVTM and CDR2 ANQGSEA. V gave up 8 bases and J gave up 6 bases; unmatched junction bases: 9. The CDR3 covers 14 residues. The CDR3 bases are TGCAGCTATAGAGCGGGGGGGGTCTCCGGGGAGCTGTTTTTT. Its protein is CSYRAGGVSGELFF.

The chain recombines TRBV6-5 with TRBJ1-6; possibly TRBD1 for D (5 bases). Deletions cut 5 bases from V and 7 bases from J, with 15 bases between. The CDR3 has 15 amino acids. CDR1 is MNHEY, CDR2 SVGAGI, per germline. The DNA of the CDR3 is TGTGCCAGCAGTATGCCCGGGACTGTAAATTCACCCCTCCACTTT. This sequence encodes CASSMPGTVNSPLHF.

V is TRBV9 and J is TRBJ2-5; 8 bases map to TRBD2. The length of the CDR3 is 18 residues. Germline CDR1 and CDR2: SGDLS and YYNGEE. J lost 1 base, V lost 0 bases, and 11 bases had no gene match. The CDR3 nucleotides are TGTGCCAGCAGCGTAGATGGGAGGAGCGGGGGCCTCCAAGAGACCCAGTACTTC. It is translated as CASSVDGRSGGLQETQYF.

The sample holds a few counts of this clone. This rearrangement joins TRBV19 to TRBJ2-1; 13 nucleotides align to TRBD2. Germline-derived CDR1 and CDR2 are LNHDA and SQIVND (reference sequence). The CDR3 totals 17 residues. Germline trimming cut 3 bases from V and 3 bases from J; bases unmatched to any gene: 5. The CDR3: CASSIRTSGGSYNEQFF. The CDR3 region has the DNA TGTGCCAGTAGTATCAGGACTAGCGGGGGAAGCTACAATGAGCAGTTCTTC.

V and J are TRBV11-3 and TRBJ2-3; 11 bases line up with TRBD2. The trim removed 0 bases at V and 1 base at J, leaving 15 bases unmatched. The CDR3 totals 21 residues. CDR1 and CDR2 (germline): SGHNT, YENEEA. CDR3 region: CASSLEGPGLAVSQGTDTQYF. DNA of the CDR3: TGTGCCAGCAGCTTAGAGGGACCGGGACTAGCGGTATCCCAGGGCACAGATACGCAGTATTTT. The variable domain in full, completed from reference TRBV11-3 and TRBJ2-3, reads EAGVVQSPRYKIIEKKQPVAFWCNPISGHNTLYWYLQNLGQGPELLIRYENEEAVDDSQLPKDRFSAERLKGVDSTLKIQPAELGDSAVYLCASSLEGPGLAVSQGTDTQYFGPGTRLTVL.

The chain links TRBV9 to TRBJ2-5; D gene unclear. Germline lookup yields CDR1 SGDLS and CDR2 YYNGEE. This CDR3 region has 15 residues. The ends were cut back, 0 bases at V and 1 base at J, with 10 bases in the middle. The CDR3, as DNA: TGTGCCAGCAGCGTAGGGGGTTTGGGCCAAGAGACCCAGTACTTC. It codes for CASSVGGLGQETQYF.

CDR3: CAIRGQGARGTEAFF. The CDR3 nucleotides read TGTGCCATCAGGGGACAGGGGGCGCGGGGAACTGAAGCTTTCTTT. The chain links TRBV10-3 to TRBJ1-1; 12 positions match TRBD1. CDR1 ENHRY and CDR2 SYGVKD come from the germline V gene. The CDR3 is 15 amino acids. V shed 6 bases, J shed 5 bases, and the junction held 7 bases outside the gene matches.

The chain recombines TRBV24-1 with TRBJ2-6; TRBD2 is a possible D gene (5 bases). Germline V gene lookup returns CDR1 KGHDR and CDR2 SFDVKD. CDR3 length: 15 residues. The V end lost 3 bases, the J end lost 2 bases, and 7 bases lay between the germline ends. CDR3 DNA sequence: TGTGCCACCAGTGATAGAGGGACTGGGGCCAACGTCCTGACTTTC. Amino acid sequence: CATSDRGTGANVLTF.

The rearrangement joins TRBV5-6 to TRBJ1-6, with unresolved D. This CDR3 has 14 residues. Deletions cut 3 bases from V and 6 bases from J, with 10 bases between. In germline, CDR1 is SGHDT, CDR2 YYEEEE. The chain's CDR3 is CASSSSKSNSPLHF. CDR3 in DNA: TGTGCCAGCAGCTCCTCGAAGAGTAATTCACCCCTCCACTTT.

The CDR3 sequence: CASTPPGRGGRGEQFF. The CDR3 region has the DNA TGTGCCAGTACCCCCCCGGGTCGGGGCGGTAGGGGTGAGCAGTTCTTC. The chain links TRBV19 to TRBJ2-1; D is tentatively TRBD1 or TRBD2 (5 bases each). The V gene's germline CDR1 is LNHDA and CDR2 SQIVND (reference sequence). The CDR3 has 16 amino acids. V was cut by 7 bases and J by 9 bases, with 25 bases left in between.

The chain recombines TRBV3-1 (or the pseudogene TRBV3-2) with TRBJ2-5; possibly TRBD1 for D (5 bases). V shed 1 base and J shed 2 bases, with 8 bases lying between them. The CDR3 is 14 amino acids. Germline lookup yields CDR1 LGHDT and CDR2 YNNKEL (reference sequence). CDR3 coding DNA: TGTGCCAGCAGCCAAGGGGGCCTACAAGAGACCCAGTACTTC. Translation gives CASSQGGLQETQYF.

This clone was picked up one time. V usage is TRBV2 and J usage is TRBJ1-6, with TRBD1 as a possible D gene (6 bases). V gave up 3 bases and J gave up 4 bases, with 10 bases separating them. From germline, CDR1 is SNHLY and CDR2 FYNNEI. The CDR3 spans 15 residues. DNA for the CDR3: TGTGCCAGCAGTGACCGGACAGATTATAATTCACCCCTCCACTTT. The encoded protein is CASSDRTDYNSPLHF.

This chain uses TRBV12-3 or TRBV12-4 with TRBJ1-1; D remains ambiguous. Trimming pared 3 bases from V and 4 bases from J, leaving 9 bases between. This CDR3 is 13 amino acids long. The CDR3 loop reads CASSFYRSTEAFF. The CDR3, as DNA: TGTGCCAGCAGTTTTTACCGGTCCACTGAAGCTTTCTTT.

The V and J genes are TRBV23-1 and TRBJ1-5; D possibly corresponds to TRBD1 (6 bases). TRBV23-1 is an ORF, with its function uncertain. This CDR3 is 15 amino acids long. Between the trimmed V and J ends, which lost 11 bases and 3 bases, there was a span of 20 bases. Written as DNA, the CDR3 is TGCGCCGTAATACCAACAGGGAGGAACAATCAGCCCCAGCATTTT. Translation: CAVIPTGRNNQPQHF.

The V call is TRBV9, the J call TRBJ2-5, with D unclear. The CDR3 covers 13 residues. The V and J ends lost 0 bases and 4 bases respectively, with 7 bases between them. CDR1 SGDLS and CDR2 YYNGEE come from the germline V gene. The CDR3 coding sequence is TGTGCCAGCAGCGTAGGGTTGACAGAGACCCAGTACTTC. This codes for CASSVGLTETQYF.

The chain links TRBV2 to TRBJ2-3, with D unclear. The V and J ends lost 8 bases and 6 bases respectively, with 12 bases between them. The length of the CDR3 is 12 residues. Germline CDR1 SNHLY, CDR2 FYNNEI. The CDR3 sequence: CASSRPRDTQYF. The CDR3 DNA reads TGTGCCAGCTCGCGACCAAGGGATACGCAGTATTTT. Complete variable domain (other parts from reference TRBV2 and TRBJ2-3): EPEVTQTPSHQVTQMGQEVILRCVPISNHLYFYWYRQILGQKVEFLVSFYNNEISEKSEIFDDQFSVERPDGSNFTLKIRSTKLEDSAMYFCASSRPRDTQYFGPGTRLTVL.

This rearrangement joins TRBV19 to TRBJ2-5; no clear D gene. V lost 4 bases and J lost 5, with 5 bases in between. CDR1 and CDR2 from the germline V gene are LNHDA and SQIVND (reference sequence). The CDR3 has 11 amino acids. CDR3 bases: TGTGCCAGTAGTACTACGGAGACCCAGTACTTC. Its translation: CASSTTETQYF.

V usage is TRBV6-5 and J usage is TRBJ2-3; D possibly uses TRBD1 or TRBD2 (5 bases each). V shed 5 bases and J shed 3 bases, with 15 bases lying between them. The CDR3 totals 15 residues. The germline CDR1 and CDR2 sequences are MNHEY and SVGAGI. The CDR3 here is CASSRGRPETDTQYF. The CDR3 nucleotides are TGTGCCAGCAGTCGGGGCAGGCCGGAGACAGATACGCAGTATTTT.

The rearrangement uses TRBV6-5 and TRBJ1-1; 8 bases map to TRBD1. Germline V lookup: CDR1 MNHEY, CDR2 SVGAGI. V lost 8 bases, J lost 1 base, and 9 bases stayed unmatched. The CDR3 spans 15 residues. As DNA, the CDR3 is TGTGCCAGCCAAGCTAGCGACAGGGGGAACACTGAAGCTTTCTTT. As protein: CASQASDRGNTEAFF.

The DNA for the CDR3 is TGTGCTAGTGGTTGGGGGGACGGCAGGGAGCAGTACGTC. Amino acids: CASGWGDGREQYV. The rearrangement joins TRBV12-5 to TRBJ2-7; D might be TRBD2 (6 bases). V was clipped by 4 bases and J by 7 bases, with 14 bases between them. Germline lookup yields CDR1 LGHNT and CDR2 FRNRAP. The length of the CDR3 is 13 residues.

The chain uses TRBV6-6 and TRBJ1-3; D remains unclear. V gave up 7 bases and J gave up 1 base, with 20 bases separating them. The CDR3 has 17 residues. Per germline, CDR1 MNHNY and CDR2 SVGAGI (reference sequence). CDR3 in DNA: TGTGCCAGCATTCGTCTGGTCGGAGGCGCTTCTGGAAACACCATATATTTT. Translated, it gives CASIRLVGGASGNTIYF.

V usage is TRBV6-2 or TRBV6-3 and J usage is TRBJ2-2, with 9 positions matching TRBD1. Germline V gene lookup returns CDR1 MNHEY and CDR2 SVGEGT. V was clipped by 4 bases and J by 6 bases; unmatched bases: 6. The CDR3 contains 15 residues. The CDR3 reads CASSSGGQGAGELFF. The CDR3 coding sequence is TGTGCCAGCAGTTCAGGGGGACAGGGAGCCGGGGAGCTGTTTTTT.

This clone was recorded only once. This chain's CDR3 is CASSYGTSGGQETQYF. CDR3 DNA sequence: TGTGCCAGCAGCTACGGGACTAGCGGGGGGCAAGAGACCCAGTACTTC. This chain joins TRBV6-5 and TRBJ2-5; 15 bases match TRBD2. The junction had 4 bases not matched to a gene; V was cut back by 6 bases and J by 2 bases. The CDR3 has 16 residues. The germline V gene has CDR1 MNHEY and CDR2 SVGAGI.

The chain carries TRBV11-2 and TRBJ1-2; D is unclear. In germline, CDR1 is SGHAT, CDR2 FQNNGV. This CDR3 is 12 amino acids long. Trimming took off 6 bases at V and 6 bases at J, with 11 bases between the two ends. In DNA, the CDR3 is TGTGCCAGCAGACGAGTGAGGGATGGCTACACCTTC. It encodes CASRRVRDGYTF.